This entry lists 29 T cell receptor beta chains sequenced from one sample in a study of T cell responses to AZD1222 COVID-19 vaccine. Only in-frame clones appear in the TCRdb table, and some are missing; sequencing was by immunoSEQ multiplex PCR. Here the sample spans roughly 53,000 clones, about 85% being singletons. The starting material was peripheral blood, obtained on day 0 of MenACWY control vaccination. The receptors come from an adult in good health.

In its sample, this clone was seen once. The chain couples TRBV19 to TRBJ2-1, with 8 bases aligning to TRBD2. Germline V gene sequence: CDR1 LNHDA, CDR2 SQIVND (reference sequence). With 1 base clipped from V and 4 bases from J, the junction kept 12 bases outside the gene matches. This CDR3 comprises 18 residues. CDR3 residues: CASSIGLISGTSYNEQFF. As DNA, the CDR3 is TGTGCCAGTAGTATAGGGCTAATCTCCGGGACTAGTTACAATGAGCAGTTCTTC.

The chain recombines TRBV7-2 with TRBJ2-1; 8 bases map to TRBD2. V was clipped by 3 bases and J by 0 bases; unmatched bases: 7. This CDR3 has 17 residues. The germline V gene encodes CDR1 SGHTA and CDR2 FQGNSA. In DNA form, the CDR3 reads TGTGCCAGCAGCTTGGTCTCTAGCGGGTTCTCCTACAATGAGCAGTTCTTC. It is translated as CASSLVSSGFSYNEQFF.

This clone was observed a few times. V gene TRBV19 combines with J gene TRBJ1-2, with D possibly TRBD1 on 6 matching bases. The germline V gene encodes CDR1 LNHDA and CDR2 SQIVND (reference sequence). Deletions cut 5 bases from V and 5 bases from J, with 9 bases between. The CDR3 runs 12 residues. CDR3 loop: CASSEGVYGYTF. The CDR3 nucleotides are TGTGCCAGTAGTGAGGGGGTGTATGGCTACACCTTC. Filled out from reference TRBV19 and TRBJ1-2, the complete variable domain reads DGGITQSPKYLFRKEGQNVTLSCEQNLNHDAMYWYRQDPGQGLRLIYYSQIVNDFQKGDIAEGYSVSREKKESFPLTVTSAQKNPTAFYLCASSEGVYGYTFGSGTRLTVV.

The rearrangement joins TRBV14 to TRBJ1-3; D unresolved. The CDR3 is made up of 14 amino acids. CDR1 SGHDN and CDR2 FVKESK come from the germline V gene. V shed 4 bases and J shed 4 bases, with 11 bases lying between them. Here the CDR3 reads CASSRRAAGNTIYF. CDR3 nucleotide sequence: TGTGCCAGCAGCCGGAGAGCTGCCGGAAACACCATATATTTT.

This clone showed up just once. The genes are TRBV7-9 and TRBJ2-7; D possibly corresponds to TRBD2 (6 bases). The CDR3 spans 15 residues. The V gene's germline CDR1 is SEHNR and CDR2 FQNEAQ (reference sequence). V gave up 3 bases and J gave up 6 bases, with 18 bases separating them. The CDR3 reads CASSFDSGGQGEQYF. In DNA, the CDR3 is TGTGCCAGCAGCTTCGACTCTGGAGGGCAAGGCGAGCAGTACTTC.

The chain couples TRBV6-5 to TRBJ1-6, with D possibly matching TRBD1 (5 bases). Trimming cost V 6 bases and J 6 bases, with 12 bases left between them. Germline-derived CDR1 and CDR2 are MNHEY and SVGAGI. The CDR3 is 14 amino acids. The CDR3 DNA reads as TGTGCCAGCAGCCGTCGGGGGGGTAATTCACCCCTCCACTTT. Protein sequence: CASSRRGGNSPLHF.

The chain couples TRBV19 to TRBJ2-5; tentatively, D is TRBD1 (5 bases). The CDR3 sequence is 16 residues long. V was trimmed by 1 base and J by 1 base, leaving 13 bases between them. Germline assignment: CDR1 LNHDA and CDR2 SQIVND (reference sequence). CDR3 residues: CASSIARGHLQETQYF. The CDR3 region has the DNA TGTGCCAGTAGTATAGCTAGGGGCCATCTCCAAGAGACCCAGTACTTC. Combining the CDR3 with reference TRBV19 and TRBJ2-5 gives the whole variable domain DGGITQSPKYLFRKEGQNVTLSCEQNLNHDAMYWYRQDPGQGLRLIYYSQIVNDFQKGDIAEGYSVSREKKESFPLTVTSAQKNPTAFYLCASSIARGHLQETQYFGPGTRLLVL.

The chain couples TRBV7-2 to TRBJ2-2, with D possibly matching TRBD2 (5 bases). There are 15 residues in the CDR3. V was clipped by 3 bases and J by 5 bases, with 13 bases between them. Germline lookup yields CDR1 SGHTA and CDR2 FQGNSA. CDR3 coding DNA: TGTGCCAGCAGCTTGAGTGCGGGCGTGACCGGGGAGCTGTTTTTT. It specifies CASSLSAGVTGELFF.

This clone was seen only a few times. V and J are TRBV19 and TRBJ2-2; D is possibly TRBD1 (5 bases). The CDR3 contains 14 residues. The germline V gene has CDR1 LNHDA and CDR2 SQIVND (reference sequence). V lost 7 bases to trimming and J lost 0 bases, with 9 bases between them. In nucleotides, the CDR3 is TGTGCCAGTAAGGCGACAGCGAACACCGGGGAGCTGTTTTTT. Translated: CASKATANTGELFF.

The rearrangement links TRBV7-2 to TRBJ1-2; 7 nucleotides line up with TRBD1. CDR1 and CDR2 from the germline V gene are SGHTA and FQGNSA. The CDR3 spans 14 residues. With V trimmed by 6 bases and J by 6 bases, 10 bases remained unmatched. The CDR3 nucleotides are TGTGCCAGCAGTCATAACAGGGGTTGGCATGGCTACACCTTC. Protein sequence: CASSHNRGWHGYTF. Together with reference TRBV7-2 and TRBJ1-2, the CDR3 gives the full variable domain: GAGVSQSPSNKVTEKGKDVELRCDPISGHTALYWYRQSLGQGLEFLIYFQGNSAPDKSGLPSDRFSAERTGGSVSTLTIQRTQQEDSAVYLCASSHNRGWHGYTFGSGTRLTVV.

The DNA for the CDR3 is TGTGCCAGCAGCCAAGGGCGGGAGTCCAATGAGCAGTTCTTC. Translating gives CASSQGRESNEQFF. V is TRBV4-2 and J is TRBJ2-1, with TRBD2 identical over 7 bases. The CDR3 runs to 14 residues. Germline-derived CDR1 and CDR2 are LGHNA and YNFKEQ. The V and J ends lost 1 base and 6 bases, in that order; junction bases with no gene match: 3.

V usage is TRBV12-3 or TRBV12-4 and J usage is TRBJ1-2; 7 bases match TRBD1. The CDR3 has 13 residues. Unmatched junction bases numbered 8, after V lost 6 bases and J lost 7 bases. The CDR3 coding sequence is TGTGCCAGCAGCCGAGACAGGGTGCGTGGCTACACCTTC. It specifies CASSRDRVRGYTF.

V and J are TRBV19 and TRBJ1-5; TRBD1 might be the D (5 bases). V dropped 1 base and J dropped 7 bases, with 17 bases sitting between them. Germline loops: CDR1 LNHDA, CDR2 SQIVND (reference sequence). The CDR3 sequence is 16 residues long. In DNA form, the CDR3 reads TGTGCCAGTAGTATAGGGTTGAGGGGAGTGGGCCAGCCCCAGCATTTT. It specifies CASSIGLRGVGQPQHF.

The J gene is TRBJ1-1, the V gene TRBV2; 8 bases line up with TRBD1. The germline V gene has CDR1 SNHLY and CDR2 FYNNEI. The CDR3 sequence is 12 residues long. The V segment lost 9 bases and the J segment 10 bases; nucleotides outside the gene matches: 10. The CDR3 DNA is TGTGCCAGAGCTCTACAGGGGGTCGGAGCTTTCTTT. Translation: CARALQGVGAFF.

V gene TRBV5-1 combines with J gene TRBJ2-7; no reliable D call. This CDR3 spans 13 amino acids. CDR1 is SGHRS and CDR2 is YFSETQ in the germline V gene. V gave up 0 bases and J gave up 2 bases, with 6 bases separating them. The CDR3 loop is CASSLAATYEQYF. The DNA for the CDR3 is TGCGCCAGCAGCTTGGCAGCGACCTACGAGCAGTACTTC.

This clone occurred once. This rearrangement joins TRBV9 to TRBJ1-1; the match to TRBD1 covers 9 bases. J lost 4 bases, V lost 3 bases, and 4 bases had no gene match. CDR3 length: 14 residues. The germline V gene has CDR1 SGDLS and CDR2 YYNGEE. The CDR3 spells CASSGQGGLTEAFF. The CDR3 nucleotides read TGTGCCAGCAGCGGACAGGGGGGACTCACTGAAGCTTTCTTT.

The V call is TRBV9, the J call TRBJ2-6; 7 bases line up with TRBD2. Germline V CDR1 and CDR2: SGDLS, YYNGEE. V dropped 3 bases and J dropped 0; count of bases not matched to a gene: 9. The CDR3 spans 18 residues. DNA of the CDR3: TGTGCCAGCAGCGCACCGGGAGGAAGGAGCTCTGGGGCCAACGTCCTGACTTTC. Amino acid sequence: CASSAPGGRSSGANVLTF.

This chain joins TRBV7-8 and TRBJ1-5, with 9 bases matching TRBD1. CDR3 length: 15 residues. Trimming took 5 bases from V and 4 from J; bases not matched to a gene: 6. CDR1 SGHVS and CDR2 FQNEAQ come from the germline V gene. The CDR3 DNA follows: TGTGCCAGCAGCCGAGGGACAGGGAGGAATCAGCCCCAGCATTTT. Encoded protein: CASSRGTGRNQPQHF.

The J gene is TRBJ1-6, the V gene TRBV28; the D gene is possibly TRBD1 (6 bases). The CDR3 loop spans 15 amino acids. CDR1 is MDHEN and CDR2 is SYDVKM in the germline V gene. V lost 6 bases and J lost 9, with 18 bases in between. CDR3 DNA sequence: TGTGCCAGCAGACTAGGGTGGGGGCTCGGTTCACCCCTCCACTTT. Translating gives CASRLGWGLGSPLHF.

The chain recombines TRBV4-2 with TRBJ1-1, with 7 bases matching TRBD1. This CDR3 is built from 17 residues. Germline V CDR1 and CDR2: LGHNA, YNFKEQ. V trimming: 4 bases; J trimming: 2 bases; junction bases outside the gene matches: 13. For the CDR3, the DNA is TGTGCCAGCAGCCGGGACAGCAACAGGGGTCTTAACACTGAAGCTTTCTTT. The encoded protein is CASSRDSNRGLNTEAFF.

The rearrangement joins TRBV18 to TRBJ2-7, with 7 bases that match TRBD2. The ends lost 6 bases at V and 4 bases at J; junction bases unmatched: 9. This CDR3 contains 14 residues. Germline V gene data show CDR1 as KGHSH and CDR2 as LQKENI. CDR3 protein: CASSARGSGYEQYF. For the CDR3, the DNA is TGTGCCAGCTCCGCGCGGGGGAGCGGGTACGAGCAGTACTTC.

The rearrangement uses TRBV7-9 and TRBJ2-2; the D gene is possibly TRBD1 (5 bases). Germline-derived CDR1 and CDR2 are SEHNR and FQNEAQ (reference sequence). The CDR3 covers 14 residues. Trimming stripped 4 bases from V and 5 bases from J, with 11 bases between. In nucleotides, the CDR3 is TGTGCCAGCAGCTCTGACAGCCGTACCGGGGAGCTGTTTTTT. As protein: CASSSDSRTGELFF.

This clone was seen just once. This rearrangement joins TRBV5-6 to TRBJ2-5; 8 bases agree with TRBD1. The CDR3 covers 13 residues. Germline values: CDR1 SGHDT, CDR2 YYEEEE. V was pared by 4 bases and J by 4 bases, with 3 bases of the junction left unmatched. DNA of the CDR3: TGTGCCAGCAGCCTCAGGGGGCCAGAGACCCAGTACTTC. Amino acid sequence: CASSLRGPETQYF.

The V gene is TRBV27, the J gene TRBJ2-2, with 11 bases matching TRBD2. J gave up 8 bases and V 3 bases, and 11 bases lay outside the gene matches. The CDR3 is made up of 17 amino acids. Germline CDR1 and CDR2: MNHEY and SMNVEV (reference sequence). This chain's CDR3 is CASSFSSGRLGAGELFF. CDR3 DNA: TGTGCCAGCAGTTTTTCTAGCGGGAGGCTCGGGGCGGGGGAGCTGTTTTTT.

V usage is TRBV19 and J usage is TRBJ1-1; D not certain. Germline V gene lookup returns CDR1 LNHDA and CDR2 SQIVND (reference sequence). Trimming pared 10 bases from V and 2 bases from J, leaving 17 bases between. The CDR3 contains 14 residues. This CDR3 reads CANPRAGRNTEAFF. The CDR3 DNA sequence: TGTGCCAACCCACGGGCGGGGAGAAACACTGAAGCTTTCTTT.

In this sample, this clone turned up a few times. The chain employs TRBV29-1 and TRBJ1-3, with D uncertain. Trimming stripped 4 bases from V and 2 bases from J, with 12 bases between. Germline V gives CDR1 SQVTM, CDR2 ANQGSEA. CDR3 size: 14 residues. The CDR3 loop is CSVVAEWPGNTIYF. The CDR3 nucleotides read TGCAGCGTTGTAGCCGAGTGGCCTGGAAACACCATATATTTT.

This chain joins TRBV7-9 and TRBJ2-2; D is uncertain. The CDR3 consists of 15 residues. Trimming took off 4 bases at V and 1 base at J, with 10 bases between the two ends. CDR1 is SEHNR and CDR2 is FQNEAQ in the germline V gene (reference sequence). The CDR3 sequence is CASSSSQGNTGELFF. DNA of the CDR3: TGTGCCAGCAGCTCGAGTCAAGGGAACACCGGGGAGCTGTTTTTT.

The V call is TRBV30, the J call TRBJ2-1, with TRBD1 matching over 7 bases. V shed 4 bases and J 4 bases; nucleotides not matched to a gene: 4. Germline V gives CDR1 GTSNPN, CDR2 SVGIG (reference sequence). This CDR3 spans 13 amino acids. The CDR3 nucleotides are TGTGCCTGGAACACAGGGGTGTACAATGAGCAGTTCTTC. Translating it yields CAWNTGVYNEQFF.

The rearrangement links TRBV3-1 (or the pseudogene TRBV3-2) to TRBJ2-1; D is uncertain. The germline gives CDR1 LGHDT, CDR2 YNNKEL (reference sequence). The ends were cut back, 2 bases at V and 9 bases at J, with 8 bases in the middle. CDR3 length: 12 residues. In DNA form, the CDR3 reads TGTGCCAGCAGCCAAATACGCGTTGAGCAGTTCTTC. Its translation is CASSQIRVEQFF.